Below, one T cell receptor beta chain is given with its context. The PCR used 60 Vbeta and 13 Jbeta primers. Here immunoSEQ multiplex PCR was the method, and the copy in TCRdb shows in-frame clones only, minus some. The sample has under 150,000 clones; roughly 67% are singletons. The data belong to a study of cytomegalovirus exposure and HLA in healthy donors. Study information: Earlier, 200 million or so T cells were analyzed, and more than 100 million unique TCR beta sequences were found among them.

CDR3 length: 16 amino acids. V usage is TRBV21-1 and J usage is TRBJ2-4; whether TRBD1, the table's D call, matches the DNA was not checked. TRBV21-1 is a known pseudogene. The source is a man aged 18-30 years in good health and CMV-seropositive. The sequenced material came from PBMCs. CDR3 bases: TGTGCCAGCAGCAACCACAGGGAGTTAAGCAAAAACATTCAGTACTTC. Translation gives CASSNHRELSKNIQYF.